Described below is a single T cell receptor beta chain sequence and its context. Its antigen is unknown. This entry is derived from a study of vaccination and CD4 T cells after COVID-19. Study-level information: Convalescent donors were composed of six males and four females, of whom two were Hispanic.

Sequencing of cultured CD4+ T cell DNA used the Oncomine TCR Beta short-read assay. Scientists extracted genomic DNA from CD4+ T cells grown in culture. MiXCR was run by TCRdb on the PCR reads, yielding one entry per CDR3 protein. The repertoire holds some 17,000 distinct CDR3 sequences, roughly half seen once, with 21% in the top ten. Time point noted: late sampling 161 to 241 days after vaccination in a few convalescent patients. The sample's treatment: roughly ten-day PBMC culture with coronavirus spike peptide pools or control peptides (ViraFEST assay). ViraFEST expanded antigen-specific T cells with peptide pools, then sequenced TCRs. Having spent 10 days in culture, CD4+ T cells were then isolated by negative selection. Germline values: CDR1 SGHAT, CDR2 FQNNGV. The length of the CDR3 is 14 residues. Trimming pared 0 bases from V and 7 bases from J, leaving 12 bases between.

This chain connects TRBV11-2 to TRBJ2-5; D unclear. The TCR was taken from a human donor who had recovered from COVID-19. The sample consisted of CD4+ T cells from blood, cultured in vitro, taken about 7 months after SARS-CoV-2 vaccination. The CDR3 DNA sequence: TGTGCCAGCAGCTTAGACGGCAGGACGGGGACCCAGTACTTC. This encodes CASSLDGRTGTQYF.